This is a list of T cell receptor beta chains from one sample in a study of cytomegalovirus exposure and HLA in healthy donors. Here immunoSEQ multiplex PCR was the method, and the copy in TCRdb shows in-frame clones only, minus some. This sample has about 200,000 clones, with 60% to 85% found just once. The specimen sequenced was PBMCs. Receptors were obtained from a man aged 35 to 55 in good health and CMV-seronegative. CDR3s include the opening cysteine and the closing phenylalanine or tryptophan. A D gene is named only where the DNA matches it firmly. Part of the rows lack a size; the others show once, few, many or a class for expanded clones.

D gene	V gene	clone size	J gene	CDR3 protein	CDR3 DNA
TRBD1	TRBV27	few	TRBJ1-1	CASSFGTGSEAFF	TGTGCCAGCAGTTTTGGGACAGGTTCTGAAGCTTTCTTT
TRBD1	TRBV2	once	TRBJ1-5	CASSSDRGSNQPQHF	TGTGCCAGCAGCTCAGACAGGGGATCGAATCAGCCCCAGCATTTT
TRBD2	TRBV7-6	once	TRBJ2-3	CASSILAADTQYF	TGTGCCAGCAGCATCCTAGCGGCAGATACGCAGTATTTT
TRBD1	TRBV7-2	NA	TRBJ2-1	CASSLDRGNNEQFF	TGTGCCAGCAGCTTAGACAGGGGGAATAATGAGCAGTTCTTC
TRBD1	TRBV7-9	once	TRBJ1-6	CAFWDSENSPLHF	TGTGCCTTCTGGGACAGCGAAAATTCACCCCTCCACTTT
NA	TRBV2	NA	TRBJ2-3	CASGPRTRTDTQYF	TGTGCCAGCGGCCCTAGGACTCGCACAGATACGCAGTATTTT
TRBD1	TRBV27	NA	TRBJ2-7	CASSLSRDSYEQYF	TGTGCCAGCAGTTTATCCCGGGACAGCTACGAGCAGTACTTC
NA	TRBV7-9	NA	TRBJ2-1	CASSLLTVYGNEQFF	TGTGCCAGCAGCCTTCTCACAGTTTATGGCAATGAGCAGTTCTTC
TRBD2	TRBV27	NA	TRBJ2-2	CASSPVRLAGVTGELFF	TGTGCCAGCAGCCCCGTCCGACTAGCGGGAGTCACCGGGGAGCTGTTTTTT
NA	TRBV5-1	NA	TRBJ2-6	CASSATGSGANVLTF	TGCGCCAGCAGCGCTACAGGCTCTGGGGCCAACGTCCTGACTTTC
TRBD2	TRBV18	NA	TRBJ2-1	CASSLGLAGKYNEQFF	TGTGCCAGCTCCCTAGGACTAGCGGGGAAATACAATGAGCAGTTCTTC
NA	TRBV30	NA	TRBJ1-1	CAWGKGQMNTEAFF	TGTGCCTGGGGCAAGGGGCAGATGAACACTGAAGCTTTCTTT
TRBD2	TRBV7-2	NA	TRBJ2-7	CASSSGGARGGEQYF	TGTGCCAGCAGCTCGGGGGGAGCGCGGGGGGGGGAGCAGTACTTC
NA	TRBV5-6	few	TRBJ1-6	CASSLEGSGNSPLHF	TGTGCCAGCAGCTTGGAGGGGTCTGGGAATTCACCCCTCCACTTT
TRBD1	TRBV5-6	few	TRBJ2-7	CASSPDRGMGEQYF	TGTGCCAGCAGCCCGGACAGGGGAATGGGCGAGCAGTACTTC
TRBD1	TRBV27	NA	TRBJ2-3	CASSSTDRGGTDTQYF	TGTGCCAGCAGTTCCACGGACAGGGGAGGCACAGATACGCAGTATTTT
NA	TRBV4-3	NA	TRBJ1-1	CASSQDLRGTEAFF	TGCGCCAGCAGCCAAGATCTGCGGGGAACTGAAGCTTTCTTT
TRBD1	TRBV19	NA	TRBJ2-1	CASSNTGAMNEQFF	TGTGCCAGTAGTAACACAGGGGCCATGAATGAGCAGTTCTTC
NA	TRBV14	NA	TRBJ2-7	CASSERPGSREQYF	TGTGCCAGCAGCGAGAGGCCGGGTTCCCGCGAGCAGTACTTC
NA	TRBV7-9	few	TRBJ2-5	CASSRSPSQETQYF	TGTGCCAGCAGCCGGAGCCCGTCCCAAGAGACCCAGTACTTC
NA	TRBV19	NA	TRBJ2-7	CASSISAGPYEQYF	TGTGCCAGTAGTATTTCGGCAGGTCCCTACGAGCAGTACTTC
NA	TRBV11-2	few	TRBJ2-6	CASSDLTVPGANVLTF	TGTGCCAGCAGCGACCTGACAGTCCCAGGGGCCAACGTCCTGACTTTC
TRBD2	TRBV12-5	NA	TRBJ2-2	CASGWVLAGGRNTGELFF	TGTGCTAGTGGTTGGGTACTAGCGGGGGGGCGAAACACCGGGGAGCTGTTTTTT
TRBD1	TRBV4-1	few	TRBJ1-3	CASSQGALRQGAPGNTIYF	TGCGCCAGCAGCCAAGGGGCCCTAAGACAGGGGGCGCCGGGAAACACCATATATTTT
NA	TRBV27	NA	TRBJ2-5	CASNPQGRAETQYF	TGTGCCAGCAACCCCCAGGGGAGGGCGGAGACCCAGTACTTC
TRBD1	TRBV7-9	NA	TRBJ2-1	CASSSTGGLDNEQFF	TGTGCCAGCAGTTCTACAGGGGGCTTGGACAATGAGCAGTTCTTC
NA	TRBV5-1	NA	TRBJ1-1	CASSLKATTEAFF	TGCGCCAGCAGCTTGAAAGCTACCACTGAAGCTTTCTTT
NA	TRBV9	NA	TRBJ1-4	CASSPMAAGAEKLFF	TGTGCCAGCAGCCCCATGGCCGCTGGGGCTGAAAAACTGTTTTTT
NA	TRBV18	NA	TRBJ1-6	CASSPLNPGVSLVTLHF	TGTGCCAGCTCACCGTTGAATCCCGGGGTCTCCTTAGTGACCCTCCACTTT
NA	TRBV7-3	NA	TRBJ1-1	CASRLGLGTEAFF	TGTGCCAGCAGGCTCGGGTTGGGCACTGAAGCTTTCTTT
NA	TRBV4-1	NA	TRBJ1-2	CASSQSQGSNYGYTF	TGCGCCAGCAGCCAGTCACAGGGAAGTAACTATGGCTACACCTTC
TRBD1	TRBV6-1	NA	TRBJ1-2	CASIRTGEFYGYTF	TGTGCCAGCATCCGGACAGGGGAATTCTATGGCTACACCTTC
NA	TRBV6-1	NA	TRBJ2-5	CASSELDTQETQYF	TGTGCCAGCAGCGAACTGGACACTCAAGAGACCCAGTACTTC
TRBD2	TRBV27	few	TRBJ2-7	CASSPYSGSPYEQYF	TGTGCCAGCAGTCCCTATAGCGGGAGTCCCTACGAGCAGTACTTC
TRBD2	TRBV5-4	NA	TRBJ2-5	CASSLEGLAAHPKETQYF	TGTGCCAGCAGCTTGGAGGGACTAGCGGCTCACCCCAAAGAGACCCAGTACTTC
NA	TRBV5-6	NA	TRBJ2-1	CASSLESLIFNEQFF	TGTGCCAGCAGCCTCGAGTCCCTAATCTTCAATGAGCAGTTCTTC
TRBD1	TRBV28	NA	TRBJ1-2	CASSFPGQGALLGYTF	TGTGCCAGCAGTTTCCCGGGACAGGGGGCCCTCTTGGGCTACACCTTC
NA	TRBV27	NA	TRBJ1-1	CASSLSQGYTEAFF	TGTGCCAGCAGTTTATCCCAGGGATACACTGAAGCTTTCTTT
TRBD1	TRBV29-1	NA	TRBJ1-1	CSVPPGQAGSEAFF	TGCAGCGTTCCCCCGGGACAGGCGGGCTCTGAAGCTTTCTTT
NA	TRBV28	NA	TRBJ1-4	CASSLSGLYEKLFF	TGTGCCAGCTCGCTTTCAGGGTTATACGAAAAACTGTTTTTT
TRBD1	TRBV18	once	TRBJ1-4	CASSRGQDEKLFF	TGTGCCAGCTCAAGGGGGCAGGATGAAAAACTGTTTTTT
NA	TRBV6-1	NA	TRBJ1-1	CASTLQGANTEAFF	TGTGCCAGCACCCTCCAAGGGGCGAACACTGAAGCTTTCTTT
NA	TRBV28	NA	TRBJ2-5	CASSLGGAAGETQYF	TGTGCCAGCAGTTTGGGGGGGGCCGCCGGGGAGACCCAGTACTTC
NA	TRBV12-1	NA	TRBJ1-5	CASSFVRRAGNNQPQHF	TGTGCCAGCAGCTTTGTCCGTCGGGCGGGGAACAATCAGCCCCAGCATTTT
NA	TRBV27	NA	TRBJ2-3	CASSSLPGATGDTQYF	TGTGCCAGCAGTTCGCTTCCGGGAGCCACCGGGGATACGCAGTATTTT
NA	TRBV9	NA	TRBJ2-1	CASSETGDEQFF	TGTGCCAGCAGCGAGACCGGGGATGAGCAGTTCTTC
TRBD1	TRBV6-6	NA	TRBJ1-4	CASRDSVNEKLFF	TGTGCCAGCCGGGACAGCGTTAATGAAAAACTGTTTTTT
TRBD1	TRBV18	NA	TRBJ1-5	CASSPGTGDYQPQHF	TGTGCCAGCTCCCCCGGGACAGGAGATTATCAGCCCCAGCATTTT
TRBD1	TRBV6-5	once	TRBJ1-2	CASSYSTGEYGYTF	TGTGCCAGCAGTTACTCGACAGGGGAGTATGGCTACACCTTC
NA	TRBV25-1	NA	TRBJ2-2	CASTGAAPNTGELFF	TGTGCCAGCACAGGGGCGGCCCCGAACACCGGGGAGCTGTTTTTT
TRBD2	TRBV5-1	few	TRBJ2-5	CASSLAGGAGETQYF	TGCGCCAGCAGCTTGGCCGGGGGGGCCGGGGAGACCCAGTACTTC
NA	TRBV7-9	NA	TRBJ2-7	CASSLVPGYEQYF	TGTGCCAGCAGCTTAGTGCCCGGTTACGAGCAGTACTTC
NA	TRBV10-3	NA	TRBJ2-7	CATQDRSGSYEQYF	TGTGCCACCCAAGACAGGTCTGGATCCTACGAGCAGTACTTC
TRBD2	TRBV10-3	NA	TRBJ2-5	CAISEASGGYQETQYF	TGTGCCATCAGTGAGGCTAGCGGGGGGTACCAAGAGACCCAGTACTTC
NA	TRBV7-2	NA	TRBJ2-7	CASSPDRLNSYEQYF	TGTGCCAGCAGCCCGGACAGACTTAACTCCTACGAGCAGTACTTC